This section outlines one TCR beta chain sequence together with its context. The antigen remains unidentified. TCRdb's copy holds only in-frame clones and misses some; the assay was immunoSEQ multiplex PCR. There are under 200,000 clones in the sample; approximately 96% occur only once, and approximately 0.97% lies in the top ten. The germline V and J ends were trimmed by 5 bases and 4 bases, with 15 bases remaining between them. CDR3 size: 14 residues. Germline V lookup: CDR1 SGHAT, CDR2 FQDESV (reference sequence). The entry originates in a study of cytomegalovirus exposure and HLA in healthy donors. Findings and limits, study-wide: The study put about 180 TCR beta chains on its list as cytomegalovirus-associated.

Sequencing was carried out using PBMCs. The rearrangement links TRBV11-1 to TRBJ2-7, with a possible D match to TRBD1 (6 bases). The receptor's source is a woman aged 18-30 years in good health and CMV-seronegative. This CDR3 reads CASSLNRVGYEQYF. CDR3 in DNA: TGTGCCAGCAGCCTTAACAGGGTAGGGTACGAGCAGTACTTC. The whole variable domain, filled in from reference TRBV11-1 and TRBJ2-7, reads EAEVAQSPRYKITEKSQAVAFWCDPISGHATLYWYRQILGQGPELLVQFQDESVVDDSQLPKDRFSAERLKGVDSTLKIQPAELGDSAMYLCASSLNRVGYEQYFGPGTRLTVT.